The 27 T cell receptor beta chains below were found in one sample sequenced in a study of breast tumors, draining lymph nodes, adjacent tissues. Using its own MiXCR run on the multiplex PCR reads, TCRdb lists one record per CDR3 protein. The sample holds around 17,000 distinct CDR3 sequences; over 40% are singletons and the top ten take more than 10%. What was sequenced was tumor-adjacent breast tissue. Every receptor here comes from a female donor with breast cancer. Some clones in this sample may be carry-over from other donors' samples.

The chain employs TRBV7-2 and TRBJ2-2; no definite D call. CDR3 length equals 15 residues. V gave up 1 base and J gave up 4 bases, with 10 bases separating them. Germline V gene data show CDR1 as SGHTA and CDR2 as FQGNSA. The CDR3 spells CASSLGSSSTGELFF. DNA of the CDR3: TGTGCCAGCAGCTTAGGGTCTAGTTCCACCGGGGAGCTGTTTTTT. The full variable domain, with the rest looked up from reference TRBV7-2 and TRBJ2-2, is GAGVSQSPSNKVTEKGKDVELRCDPISGHTALYWYRQSLGQGLEFLIYFQGNSAPDKSGLPSDRFSAERTGGSVSTLTIQRTQQEDSAVYLCASSLGSSSTGELFFGEGSRLTVL.

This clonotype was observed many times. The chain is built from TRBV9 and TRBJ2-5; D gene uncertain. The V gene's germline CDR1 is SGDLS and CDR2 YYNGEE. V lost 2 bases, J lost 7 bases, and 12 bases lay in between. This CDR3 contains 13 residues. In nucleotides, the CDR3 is TGTGCCAGCAGCGTGGGCAGCCTGGGGACCCAGTACTTC. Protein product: CASSVGSLGTQYF.

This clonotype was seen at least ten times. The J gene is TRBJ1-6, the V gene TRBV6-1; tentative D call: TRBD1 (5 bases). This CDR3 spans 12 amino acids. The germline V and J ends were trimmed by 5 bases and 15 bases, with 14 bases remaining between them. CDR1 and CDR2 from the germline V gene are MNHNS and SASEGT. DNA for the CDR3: TGTGCCAGCAGTCCGGGGCGCCCAGACCTCCACTTT. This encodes CASSPGRPDLHF.

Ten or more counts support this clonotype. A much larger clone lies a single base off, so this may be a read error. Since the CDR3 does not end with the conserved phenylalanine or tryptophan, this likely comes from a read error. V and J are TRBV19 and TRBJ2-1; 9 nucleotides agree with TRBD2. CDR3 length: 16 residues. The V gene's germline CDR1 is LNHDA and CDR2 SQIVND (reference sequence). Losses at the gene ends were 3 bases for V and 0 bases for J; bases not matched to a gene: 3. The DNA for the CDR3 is TGTGCCAGTAGTATTAGCGGGAGTTACTCCTACAATGAGCAGTTCTCC. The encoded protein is CASSISGSYSYNEQFS.

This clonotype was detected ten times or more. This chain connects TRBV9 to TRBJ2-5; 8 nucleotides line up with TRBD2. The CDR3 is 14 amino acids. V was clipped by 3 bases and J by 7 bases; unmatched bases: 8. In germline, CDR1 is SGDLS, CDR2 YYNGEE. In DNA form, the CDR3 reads TGTGCCAGCAGCGCCGGGGGACTAGAGGGGACCCAGTACTTC. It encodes CASSAGGLEGTQYF.

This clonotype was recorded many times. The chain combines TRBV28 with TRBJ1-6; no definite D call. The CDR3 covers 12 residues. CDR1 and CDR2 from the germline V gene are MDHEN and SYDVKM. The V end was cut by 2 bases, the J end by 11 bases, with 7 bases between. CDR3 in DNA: TGTGCCAGCAGTTTAGGCCGGGCACCCCTCCACTTT. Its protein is CASSLGRAPLHF. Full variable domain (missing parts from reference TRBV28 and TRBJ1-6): DVKVTQSSRYLVKRTGEKVFLECVQDMDHENMFWYRQDPGLGLRLIYFSYDVKMKEKGDIPEGYSVSREKKERFSLILESASTNQTSMYLCASSLGRAPLHFGNGTRLTVT.

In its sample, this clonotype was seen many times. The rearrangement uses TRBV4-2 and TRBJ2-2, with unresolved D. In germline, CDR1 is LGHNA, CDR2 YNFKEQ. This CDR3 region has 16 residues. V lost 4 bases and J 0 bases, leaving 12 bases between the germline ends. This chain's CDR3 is CASSPPGESNTGELFF. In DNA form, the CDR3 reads TGTGCCAGCAGCCCTCCGGGCGAGTCGAACACCGGGGAGCTGTTTTTT.

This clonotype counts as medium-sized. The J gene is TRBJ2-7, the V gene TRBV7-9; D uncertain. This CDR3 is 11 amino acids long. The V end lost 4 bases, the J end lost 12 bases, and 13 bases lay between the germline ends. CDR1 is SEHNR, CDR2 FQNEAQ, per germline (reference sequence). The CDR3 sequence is CASSSPKAWYF. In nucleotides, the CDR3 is TGTGCCAGCAGCTCCCCAAAGGCCTGGTACTTC. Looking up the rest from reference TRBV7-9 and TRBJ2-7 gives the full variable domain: DTGVSQNPRHKITKRGQNVTFRCDPISEHNRLYWYRQTLGQGPEFLTYFQNEAQLEKSRLLSDRFSAERPKGSFSTLEIQRTEQGDSAMYLCASSSPKAWYFGPGTRLTVT.

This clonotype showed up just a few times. The CDR3 is CASSGGVRDANSPLHF. The CDR3 DNA reads as TGCGCCAGCAGTGGAGGGGTAAGAGATGCTAATTCACCCCTCCACTTT. The chain carries TRBV10-2 and TRBJ1-6, with D perhaps TRBD1 (5 bases). The CDR3 runs 16 residues. Germline V gene lookup returns CDR1 WSHSY and CDR2 SAAADI. Between the trimmed V and J ends, which lost 4 bases and 6 bases, there was a span of 16 bases.

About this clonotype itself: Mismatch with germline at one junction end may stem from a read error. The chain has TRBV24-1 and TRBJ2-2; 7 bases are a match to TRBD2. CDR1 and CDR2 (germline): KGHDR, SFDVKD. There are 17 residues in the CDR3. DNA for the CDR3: TGTGCCACCAGTGGTCCGTCGGGGGGAGGACTCGCCGGGGAGCTATTTTTT. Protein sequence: CATSGPSGGGLAGELFF.

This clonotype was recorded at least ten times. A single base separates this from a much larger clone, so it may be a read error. CDR3 in DNA: TGCAGTGCTAGGAACGCCGGCTTTGCGCGGGGGGTAGATACGCAGTATTTT. It specifies CSARNAGFARGVDTQYF. The chain combines TRBV20-1 with TRBJ2-3; 8 bases map to TRBD2. V lost 3 bases, J lost 5 bases, and 16 bases stayed unmatched. The germline V gene has CDR1 DFQATT and CDR2 SNEGSKA (reference sequence). The CDR3 has 17 residues.

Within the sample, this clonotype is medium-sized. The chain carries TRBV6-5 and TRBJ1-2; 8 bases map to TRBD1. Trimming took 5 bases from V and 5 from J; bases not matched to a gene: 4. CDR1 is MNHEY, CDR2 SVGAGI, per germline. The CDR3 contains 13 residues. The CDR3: CASSGQGSYGYTF. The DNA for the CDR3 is TGTGCCAGCAGTGGACAGGGTTCATATGGCTACACCTTC.

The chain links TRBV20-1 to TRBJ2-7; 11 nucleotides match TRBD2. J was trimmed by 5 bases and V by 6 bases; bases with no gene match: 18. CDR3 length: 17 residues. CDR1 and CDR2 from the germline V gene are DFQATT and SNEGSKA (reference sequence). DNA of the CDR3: TGCAGTGCCGTAGGGGGTAGCGGGAGGGCCTTAAGAAACGAGCAGTACTTC. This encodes CSAVGGSGRALRNEQYF.

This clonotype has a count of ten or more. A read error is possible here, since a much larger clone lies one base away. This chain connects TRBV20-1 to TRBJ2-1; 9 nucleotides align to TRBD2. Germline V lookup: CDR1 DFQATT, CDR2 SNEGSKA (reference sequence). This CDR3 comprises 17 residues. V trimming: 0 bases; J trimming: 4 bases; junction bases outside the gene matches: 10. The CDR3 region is CSARDALAGTIYNEQFF. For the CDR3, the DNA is TGCAGTGCTAGAGATGCCCTAGCGGGAACCATTTACAATGAGCAGTTCTTC.

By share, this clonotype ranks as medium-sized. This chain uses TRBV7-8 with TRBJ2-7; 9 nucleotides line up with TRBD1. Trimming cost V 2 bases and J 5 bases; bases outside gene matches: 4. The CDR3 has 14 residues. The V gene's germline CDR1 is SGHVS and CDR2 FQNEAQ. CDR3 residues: CASSLSDRGHEQYF. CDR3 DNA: TGTGCCAGCAGCTTATCGGACAGGGGCCACGAGCAGTACTTC.

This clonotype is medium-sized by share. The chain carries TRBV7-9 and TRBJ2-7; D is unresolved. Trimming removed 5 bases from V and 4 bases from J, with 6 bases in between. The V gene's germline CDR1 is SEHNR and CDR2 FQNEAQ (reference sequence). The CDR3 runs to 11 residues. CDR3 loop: CASSPNYEQYF. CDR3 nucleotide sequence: TGTGCCAGCAGCCCTAATTACGAGCAGTACTTC.

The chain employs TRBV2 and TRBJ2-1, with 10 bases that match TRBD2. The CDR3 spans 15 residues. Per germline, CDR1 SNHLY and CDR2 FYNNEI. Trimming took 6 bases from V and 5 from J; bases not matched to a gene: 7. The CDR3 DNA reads TGTGCCAGCAGCGGGACTAGCGCAGAAGACAATGAGCAGTTCTTC. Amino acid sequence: CASSGTSAEDNEQFF.

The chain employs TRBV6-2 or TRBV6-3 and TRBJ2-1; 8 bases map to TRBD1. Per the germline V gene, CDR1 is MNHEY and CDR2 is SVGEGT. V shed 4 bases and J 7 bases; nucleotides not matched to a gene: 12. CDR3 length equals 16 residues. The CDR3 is CASSFSFGQGRNEQFF. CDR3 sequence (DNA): TGTGCCAGCAGTTTCTCCTTTGGACAGGGTAGGAATGAGCAGTTCTTC.

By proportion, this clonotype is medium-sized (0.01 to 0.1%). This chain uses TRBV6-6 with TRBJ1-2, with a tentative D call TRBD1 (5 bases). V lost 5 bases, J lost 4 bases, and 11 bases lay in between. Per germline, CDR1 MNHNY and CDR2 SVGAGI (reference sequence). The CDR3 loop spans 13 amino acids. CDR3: CASSQQGSYGYTF. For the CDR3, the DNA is TGTGCCAGCAGTCAGCAGGGTTCCTATGGCTACACCTTC.

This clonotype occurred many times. CDR3 residues: CASSSTSNYGYTF. The CDR3 DNA reads as TGTGCCAGCAGTTCAACTTCTAACTATGGCTACACCTTC. V is TRBV28 and J is TRBJ1-2, with unresolved D. The germline V and J ends were trimmed by 4 bases and 0 bases, with 6 bases remaining between them. Germline V gene lookup returns CDR1 MDHEN and CDR2 SYDVKM. This CDR3 region has 13 residues.

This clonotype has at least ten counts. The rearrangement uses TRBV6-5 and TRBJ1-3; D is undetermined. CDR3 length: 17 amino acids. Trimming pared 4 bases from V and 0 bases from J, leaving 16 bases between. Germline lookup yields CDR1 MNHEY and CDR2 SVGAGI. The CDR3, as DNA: TGTGCCAGCAGTTCCGTCAGAAGCGAGAGCTCTGGAAACACCATATATTTT. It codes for CASSSVRSESSGNTIYF.

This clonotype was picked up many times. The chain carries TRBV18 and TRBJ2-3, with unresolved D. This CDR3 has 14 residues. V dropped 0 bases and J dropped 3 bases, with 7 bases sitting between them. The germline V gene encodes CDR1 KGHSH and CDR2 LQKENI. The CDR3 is CASSPPARTDTQYF. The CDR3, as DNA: TGTGCCAGCTCACCACCGGCCAGGACAGATACGCAGTATTTT.

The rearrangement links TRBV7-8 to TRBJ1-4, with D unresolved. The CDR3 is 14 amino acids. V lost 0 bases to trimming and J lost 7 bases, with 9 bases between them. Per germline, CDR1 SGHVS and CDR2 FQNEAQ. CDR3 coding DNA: TGTGCCAGCAGCTTAGCAGGTAGGAGTGAAAAACTGTTTTTT. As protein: CASSLAGRSEKLFF.

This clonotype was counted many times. CDR3 loop: CASSLNTDTYNEQFF. DNA of the CDR3: TGCGCCAGCAGCTTGAATACGGATACCTACAATGAGCAGTTCTTC. The genes are TRBV5-1 and TRBJ2-1; D gene unclear. The CDR3 loop spans 15 amino acids. V was trimmed by 1 base and J by 2 bases, leaving 10 bases between them. Germline V gene lookup returns CDR1 SGHRS and CDR2 YFSETQ.

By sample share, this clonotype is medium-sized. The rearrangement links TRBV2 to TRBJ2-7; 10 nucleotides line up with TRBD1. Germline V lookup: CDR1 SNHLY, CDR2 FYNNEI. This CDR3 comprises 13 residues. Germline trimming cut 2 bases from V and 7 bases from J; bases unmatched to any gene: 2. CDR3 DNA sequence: TGTGCCAGCAGTGAAAGGGACAGGGGTGAGCAGTACTTC. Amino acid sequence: CASSERDRGEQYF. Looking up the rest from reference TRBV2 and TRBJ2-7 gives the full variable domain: EPEVTQTPSHQVTQMGQEVILRCVPISNHLYFYWYRQILGQKVEFLVSFYNNEISEKSEIFDDQFSVERPDGSNFTLKIRSTKLEDSAMYFCASSERDRGEQYFGPGTRLTVT.

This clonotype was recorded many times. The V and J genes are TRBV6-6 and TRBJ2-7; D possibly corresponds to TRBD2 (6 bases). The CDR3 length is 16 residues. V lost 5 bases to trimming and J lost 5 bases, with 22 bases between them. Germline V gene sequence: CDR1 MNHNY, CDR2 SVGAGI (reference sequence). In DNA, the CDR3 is TGTGCCAGCAGTCACGAGGGGTGGGGCGGGAACGACGAGCAGTACTTC. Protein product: CASSHEGWGGNDEQYF.

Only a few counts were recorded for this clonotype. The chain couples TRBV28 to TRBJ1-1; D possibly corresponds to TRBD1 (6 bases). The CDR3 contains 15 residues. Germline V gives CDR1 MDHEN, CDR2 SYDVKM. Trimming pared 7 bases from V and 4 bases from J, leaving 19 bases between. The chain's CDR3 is CASTRGPPEGTEAFF. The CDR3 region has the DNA TGTGCCAGCACCAGGGGTCCCCCAGAAGGCACTGAAGCTTTCTTT.